This T cell receptor beta chain was retrieved from a study of siplizumab effects on memory and regulatory T cells. Per the germline V gene, CDR1 is MDHEN and CDR2 is SYDVKM. The CDR3 sequence is 14 residues long. V was trimmed by 6 bases and J by 5 bases, leaving 16 bases between them. Only in-frame clones appear in the TCRdb table, and some are missing; sequencing was by immunoSEQ multiplex PCR. Of some 88,000 clones in the sample, approximately 90% were seen once. Study conclusions and caveats: Alloreactive sequences traceable to unstimulated CD4+ memory cells declined significantly under siplizumab.

A remark on this clone: Its antigen is not known.

V gene TRBV28 combines with J gene TRBJ1-1; no clear D. Source material: CD4+ T cells sorted from blood. This TCR was recovered from a human donor in good health. CDR3 residues: CASSSHRMGTEAFF. CDR3 DNA: TGTGCCAGCAGCTCCCACCGGATGGGGACTGAAGCTTTCTTT.